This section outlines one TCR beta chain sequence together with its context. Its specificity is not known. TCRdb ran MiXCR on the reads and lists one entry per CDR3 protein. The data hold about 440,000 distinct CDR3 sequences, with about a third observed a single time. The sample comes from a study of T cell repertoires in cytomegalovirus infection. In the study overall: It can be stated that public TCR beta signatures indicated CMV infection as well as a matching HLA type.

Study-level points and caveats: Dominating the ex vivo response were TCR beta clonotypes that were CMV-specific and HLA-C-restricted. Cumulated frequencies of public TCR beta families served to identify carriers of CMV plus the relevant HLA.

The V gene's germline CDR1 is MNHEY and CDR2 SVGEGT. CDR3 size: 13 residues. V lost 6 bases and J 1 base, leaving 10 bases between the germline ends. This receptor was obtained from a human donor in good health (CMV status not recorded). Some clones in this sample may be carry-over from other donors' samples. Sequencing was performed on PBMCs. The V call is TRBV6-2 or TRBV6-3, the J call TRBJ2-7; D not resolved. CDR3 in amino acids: CASREAASYEQYF. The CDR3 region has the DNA TGTGCCAGCAGAGAGGCAGCTTCCTACGAGCAGTACTTC.